The clone carrying this T cell receptor beta chain is a singleton in its sample. Its target is unknown. This CDR3 is 15 amino acids long. V was trimmed by 3 bases and J by 4 bases, leaving 16 bases between them. Germline V CDR1 and CDR2: LNHDA, SQIVND (reference sequence). This sample stems from a study of shared clonotypes between healthy human individuals. General study results and limits: Blood was the sole source, and tissue repertoires probably differ. Estimated clonotype richness was generally higher in naive than memory subsets.

The naive CD8 population came from CD45RO-negative cells selected for CCR7, without terminally differentiated effector memory CD45RA+ cells. TCRdb keeps only in-frame clones here, not all; method: immunoSEQ multiplex PCR. The sample yields millions of clones, roughly 91% seen once. This chain uses TRBV19 with TRBJ2-7, with D perhaps TRBD1 (7 bases). The sample consisted of naive CD8+ T cells from PBMCs. This receptor was identified in a man aged 18 to 35 in good health. Some clones in this sample may be carry-over from other donors' samples. The CDR3: CASSIGGGGVYEQYF. The CDR3 DNA is TGTGCCAGTAGTATCGGAGGGGGCGGAGTGTACGAGCAGTACTTC.